This TCR beta chain stems from a study of Ad26.COV2.S vaccination and SARS-CoV-2 variants. On the study more broadly: The donor belonged to the COV1001 Ad26.COV2.S trial arm.

CDR3 length equals 16 residues. Looked up from germline, CDR1 is SGDLS and CDR2 is YYNGEE. The V gene lost 0 bases and the J gene lost 1 base, with 11 bases spanning the gap. The treatment was: some 19 received Ad26.COV2.S at low or high dose, single or two shots; five or six received placebo; per-sample allocation not given. Specimen acquisition occurred on day 63 following the initial vaccine or placebo injection. Only in-frame clones appear in the TCRdb table, and some are missing; sequencing was by immunoSEQ multiplex PCR. The sample carries roughly 250,000 clones, 70% to 90% recorded once. The source of this sequence is a person aged 18-65 years who received the Ad26.COV2.S COVID-19 vaccine or a placebo. This rearrangement joins TRBV9 to TRBJ1-3; the D gene is possibly TRBD1 (5 bases). The starting material was peripheral blood, obtained in a trial of Ad26.COV2.S vaccine versus placebo. The CDR3 here is CASSVGQGGSGNTIYF. CDR3 DNA sequence: TGTGCCAGCAGCGTAGGGCAGGGAGGTTCTGGAAACACCATATATTTT.